These 30 T cell receptor beta chains were sequenced from one sample in a study of blood T cell repertoires in COVID-19 (dated by TCRdb to the early 2020s). Library method: the immunoSEQ multiplex PCR assay. Not all clones reach the TCRdb copy of this immuneACCESS table, which keeps in-frame sequences only. Checked studies attribute under half of the gap to unresolved V genes and leave the rest unexplained. The sample yields over 250,000 clones; roughly nine tenths were counted once. Clones ranked in the top ten supply approximately 2% of the sample. Sequenced sample: peripheral blood. The receptors derive from a woman in her 30s with COVID-19, enrolled during active disease.

V usage is TRBV6-1 and J usage is TRBJ2-4; no reliable D call. Per germline, CDR1 MNHNS and CDR2 SASEGT. The V and J ends lost 3 bases and 1 base respectively, with 10 bases between them. The CDR3 loop spans 15 amino acids. The CDR3 reads CASSESNGAKNIQYF. DNA of the CDR3: TGTGCCAGCAGTGAGTCGAACGGGGCCAAAAACATTCAGTACTTC.

To note about this clone: The same CDR3 also results from other DNA sequences found in this sample. The chain links TRBV18 to TRBJ1-2, with 8 positions matching TRBD1. CDR3 length: 13 residues. J was trimmed by 5 bases and V by 2 bases; bases with no gene match: 1. Looked up from germline, CDR1 is KGHSH and CDR2 is LQKENI. CDR3 sequence reads: CASSPDRGYGYTF. As DNA, the CDR3 is TGTGCCAGCTCACCAGACAGGGGTTATGGCTACACCTTC. Drawing the rest from reference TRBV18 and TRBJ1-2, the complete variable domain is NAGVMQNPRHLVRRRGQEARLRCSPMKGHSHVYWYRQLPEEGLKFMVYLQKENIIDESGMPKERFSAEFPKEGPSILRIQQVVRGDSAAYFCASSPDRGYGYTFGSGTRLTVV.

V is TRBV28 and J is TRBJ1-2; D call uncertain. The CDR3 contains 13 residues. From germline, CDR1 is MDHEN and CDR2 SYDVKM. V lost 2 bases and J 4 bases, leaving 8 bases between the germline ends. The DNA of the CDR3 is TGTGCCAGCAGTTTAGACATCCTCTATGGCTACACCTTC. This sequence encodes CASSLDILYGYTF.

This chain connects TRBV11-3 to TRBJ2-1; D might be TRBD2 (6 bases). Germline V gives CDR1 SGHNT, CDR2 YENEEA. The CDR3 consists of 14 residues. V lost 4 bases and J lost 6, with 13 bases in between. CDR3 nucleotides: TGTGCCAGCAGCTGGGGACTGGGGCCCAATGAGCAGTTCTTC. The encoded protein is CASSWGLGPNEQFF.

This clone has only a few counts. The chain combines TRBV19 with TRBJ2-1, with D possibly TRBD2 on 6 matching bases. The CDR3 has 15 residues. Germline V gives CDR1 LNHDA, CDR2 SQIVND (reference sequence). V shed 5 bases and J shed 6 bases, with 17 bases lying between them. In DNA, the CDR3 is TGTGCCAGTAGTCCCCGACTAGGGAGGCTCAATGAGCAGTTCTTC. Residues: CASSPRLGRLNEQFF.

CDR3 in DNA: TGTGCCACCACGGGCCGGGGAGGGGAAAAACTGTTTTTT. Translated, it gives CATTGRGGEKLFF. The V and J genes are TRBV12-3 or TRBV12-4 and TRBJ1-4, with unresolved D. Between the trimmed V and J ends, which lost 10 bases and 8 bases, there was a span of 17 bases. The CDR3 covers 13 residues.

This chain links TRBV29-1 with TRBJ1-1; TRBD1 matches 9 bases. The trim removed 2 bases at V and 4 bases at J, leaving 8 bases unmatched. CDR3 length: 15 residues. Germline CDR1 reads SQVTM; CDR2 reads ANQGSEA. The CDR3 sequence: CSVEIRTGEGTEAFF. The CDR3 DNA is TGCAGCGTTGAAATCCGGACAGGGGAGGGCACTGAAGCTTTCTTT.

The chain uses TRBV19 and TRBJ2-5; D possibly corresponds to TRBD2 (7 bases). CDR1 and CDR2 (germline): LNHDA, SQIVND (reference sequence). The germline V and J ends were trimmed by 8 bases and 2 bases, with 18 bases remaining between them. CDR3 length: 15 amino acids. The CDR3 sequence is CASSLVGGGQETQYF. The CDR3 DNA reads TGTGCCAGTTCCCTTGTGGGAGGGGGTCAAGAGACCCAGTACTTC.

This chain connects TRBV27 to TRBJ1-1; D call uncertain. This CDR3 has 13 residues. Germline V gene lookup returns CDR1 MNHEY and CDR2 SMNVEV (reference sequence). The V end lost 7 bases, the J end lost 1 base, and 10 bases lay between the germline ends. CDR3 DNA: TGTGCCAGCACCCGAGGGAAGAACACTGAAGCTTTCTTT. Its protein is CASTRGKNTEAFF.

The chain uses TRBV5-1 and TRBJ1-5; the D gene is possibly TRBD1 (5 bases). The germline CDR1 and CDR2 sequences are SGHRS and YFSETQ. This CDR3 is built from 16 residues. V lost 4 bases, J lost 0 bases, and 14 bases lay in between. In nucleotides, the CDR3 is TGCGCCAGCAGCCATTCGAGACAGCATAGCAATCAGCCCCAGCATTTT. This gives the protein CASSHSRQHSNQPQHF.

The chain joins TRBV7-2 to TRBJ2-5; no clear D gene. V lost 2 bases to trimming and J lost 4 bases, with 11 bases between them. CDR1 is SGHTA and CDR2 is FQGNSA in the germline V gene. The CDR3 has 14 amino acids. For the CDR3, the DNA is TGTGCCAGCAGCTTAATTTCGAGAGCAGAGACCCAGTACTTC. This gives the protein CASSLISRAETQYF.

This chain uses TRBV30 with TRBJ1-6; 7 bases align to TRBD1. The germline gives CDR1 GTSNPN, CDR2 SVGIG (reference sequence). The CDR3 contains 13 residues. This chain's CDR3 is CVLEQGGDSPLHF. CDR3 DNA sequence: TGTGTCCTGGAGCAGGGGGGCGATTCACCCCTCCACTTT.

The V gene is TRBV5-1, the J gene TRBJ2-1, with a possible D match to TRBD1 (6 bases). V gave up 4 bases and J gave up 0 bases, with 11 bases separating them. This CDR3 has 15 amino acids. Germline values: CDR1 SGHRS, CDR2 YFSETQ. Written as DNA, the CDR3 is TGCGCCAGCAGCCCCGACAGGAGCTCCTACAATGAGCAGTTCTTC. It codes for CASSPDRSSYNEQFF.

The gene calls are TRBV30 and TRBJ1-1; 7 bases match TRBD1. Germline V gives CDR1 GTSNPN, CDR2 SVGIG (reference sequence). The CDR3 runs to 14 residues. With 4 bases clipped from V and 11 bases from J, the junction kept 16 bases outside the gene matches. Here the CDR3 reads CAWTLQGSKNIAFF. Written as DNA, the CDR3 is TGTGCCTGGACCTTACAGGGGTCCAAAAATATCGCTTTCTTT.

The CDR3 nucleotides are TGTGCCAGTAGCTCGACTGACCCATCCGGTTCTCAGCCCCAGCATTTT. This gives the protein CASSSTDPSGSQPQHF. The V and J genes are TRBV19 and TRBJ1-5; D is ambiguous. The CDR3 is 16 residues long. Trimming left V 6 bases short and J 6 bases short, with 21 bases between. In germline, CDR1 is LNHDA, CDR2 SQIVND (reference sequence).

The chain recombines TRBV4-1 with TRBJ2-2; 11 bases agree with TRBD2. V was pared by 5 bases and J by 1 base, with 3 bases of the junction left unmatched. The length of the CDR3 is 16 residues. Germline CDR1 is MGHRA and CDR2 is YSYEKL. CDR3 region: CASSSGTSGNTGELFF. The CDR3 DNA sequence: TGCGCCAGCAGCTCAGGGACTAGCGGGAACACCGGGGAGCTGTTTTTT.

The J gene is TRBJ2-1, the V gene TRBV3-1 (or the pseudogene TRBV3-2); possibly TRBD2 for D (6 bases). CDR3 size: 12 residues. Looked up from germline, CDR1 is LGHDT and CDR2 is YNNKEL (reference sequence). V was clipped by 4 bases and J by 12 bases, with 13 bases between them. As DNA, the CDR3 is TGTGCCAGCAGCCCGGACGGGCGGGGGCAGTTCTTC. This sequence encodes CASSPDGRGQFF.

V is TRBV4-1 and J is TRBJ2-7, with TRBD2 matching 9 bases. Germline assignment: CDR1 MGHRA and CDR2 YSYEKL. V shed 3 bases and J 0 bases; nucleotides not matched to a gene: 6. The CDR3 covers 16 residues. The CDR3, as DNA: TGCGCCAGCAGCCAGGTAGCGGGAGACAGCTCCTACGAGCAGTACTTC. It is translated as CASSQVAGDSSYEQYF.

This clone has a handful of counts. The J gene is TRBJ2-3, the V gene TRBV29-1; 8 bases line up with TRBD1. Germline V gene lookup returns CDR1 SQVTM and CDR2 ANQGSEA. With V trimmed by 4 bases and J by 5 bases, 5 bases remained unmatched. This CDR3 has 13 amino acids. The CDR3 sequence is CSVADRVLDTQYF. CDR3 DNA sequence: TGCAGCGTTGCGGACAGGGTATTAGATACGCAGTATTTT.

V usage is TRBV6-5 and J usage is TRBJ1-1; no clear D. The CDR3 length is 14 residues. The V and J ends lost 6 bases and 0 bases respectively, with 11 bases between them. CDR1 and CDR2 (germline): MNHEY, SVGAGI. The CDR3 DNA reads TGTGCCAGCAGATTCTCCGGGGTGAACACTGAAGCTTTCTTT. Translated, it gives CASRFSGVNTEAFF.

The gene calls are TRBV30 and TRBJ2-3, with D maybe TRBD2 (6 bases). The germline V and J ends were trimmed by 0 bases and 6 bases, with 19 bases remaining between them. The CDR3 consists of 16 residues. Germline assignment: CDR1 GTSNPN and CDR2 SVGIG (reference sequence). For the CDR3, the DNA is TGTGCCTGGAGTGTACGTGTAGTTGAGGGGAGGGATACGCAGTATTTT. Translating gives CAWSVRVVEGRDTQYF.

V usage is TRBV19 and J usage is TRBJ1-3; D gene uncertain. This CDR3 contains 15 residues. Germline CDR1 reads LNHDA; CDR2 reads SQIVND (reference sequence). Trimming removed 5 bases at V and 0 bases at J, with 11 bases between. The CDR3 loop is CASSLKTFSGNTIYF. The CDR3, as DNA: TGTGCCAGTAGTCTCAAGACATTCTCTGGAAACACCATATATTTT.

The chain couples TRBV10-2 to TRBJ2-1; TRBD2 aligns across 12 bases. Germline values: CDR1 WSHSY, CDR2 SAAADI. Germline trimming cut 8 bases from V and 6 bases from J; bases unmatched to any gene: 5. This CDR3 has 14 residues. The CDR3 here is CASGLAGGFNEQFF. The CDR3 DNA reads TGCGCCAGCGGGCTAGCGGGAGGGTTCAATGAGCAGTTCTTC.

For this clone: The sample holds other DNA sequences that translate to the same CDR3. V gene TRBV12-3 or TRBV12-4 combines with J gene TRBJ1-2, with D unresolved. This CDR3 region has 12 residues. V was trimmed by 5 bases and J by 4 bases, leaving 8 bases between them. Here the CDR3 reads CASSPGFYGYTF. Written as DNA, the CDR3 is TGTGCCAGCAGTCCGGGGTTCTATGGCTACACCTTC.

The chain recombines TRBV6-1 with TRBJ2-4, with D hard to call. V was clipped by 3 bases and J by 7 bases, with 10 bases between them. The V gene's germline CDR1 is MNHNS and CDR2 SASEGT. The CDR3 consists of 13 residues. Here the CDR3 reads CASSESYGNIQYF. CDR3 sequence (DNA): TGTGCCAGCAGTGAGAGTTACGGGAACATTCAGTACTTC.

The rearrangement uses TRBV6-5 and TRBJ2-5, with D maybe TRBD2 (6 bases). Germline assignment: CDR1 MNHEY and CDR2 SVGAGI. The CDR3 is 15 amino acids. V was pared by 2 bases and J by 0 bases, with 10 bases between. CDR3 coding DNA: TGTGCCAGCAGTTACGGCGGGGCGTACCAAGAGACCCAGTACTTC. It is translated as CASSYGGAYQETQYF.

The chain is built from TRBV11-3 and TRBJ1-1, with TRBD1 matching over 8 bases. From germline, CDR1 is SGHNT and CDR2 YENEEA. The CDR3 is 18 amino acids. Trimming at V came to 1 base and at J to 1 base, leaving 11 bases not matched to a gene. The CDR3 DNA follows: TGTGCCAGCAGCTTAGTCTTCGGACAGGGAAAGTCGAACACTGAAGCTTTCTTT. Translated: CASSLVFGQGKSNTEAFF.

The CDR3 coding sequence is TGTGCCAGCAGCTTACAAGCGGGAGGGGGTTACAATGAGCAGTTCTTC. Protein: CASSLQAGGGYNEQFF. The V gene is TRBV7-3, the J gene TRBJ2-1; 10 bases are shared with TRBD2. Germline V lookup: CDR1 SGHTA, CDR2 FQGTGA. V dropped 2 bases and J dropped 4; count of bases not matched to a gene: 5. This CDR3 is 16 amino acids long.

The chain joins TRBV28 to TRBJ1-1; no clear D. CDR3 length equals 13 residues. Germline V gene data show CDR1 as MDHEN and CDR2 as SYDVKM. Trimming took off 8 bases at V and 1 base at J, with 11 bases between the two ends. For the CDR3, the DNA is TGTGCCAGCCTTTCCTATAGGAACACTGAAGCTTTCTTT. Encoded protein: CASLSYRNTEAFF.

The genes are TRBV5-1 and TRBJ2-1; perhaps TRBD1 as D (6 bases). The V end was cut by 0 bases, the J end by 7 bases, with 14 bases between. Per germline, CDR1 SGHRS and CDR2 YFSETQ. The CDR3 has 15 amino acids. The CDR3 DNA sequence: TGCGCCAGCAGCTTGGAGGGGGACATATCTAATGAGCAGTTCTTC. Translated: CASSLEGDISNEQFF.